This T cell receptor (beta chain) was sequenced during a study of T cell responses to AZD1222 COVID-19 vaccine. Germline V lookup: CDR1 SNHLY, CDR2 FYNNEI. The CDR3 contains 13 residues. For this clone: What it binds is unknown. At one boundary the junction diverges from the germline segment, which might be a read error.

Study conclusions and caveats: It should be noted that donors were predominantly white British and more often female, and clonal diversity was possibly underestimated. Receipt of two AZD1222 doses was followed by a rise in Spike-specific TCR breadth and depth. Distributed over spike, vaccine-associated CD4 TCRs predominated at 160-218 and 743-854. Reports indicate that nearly half of spike-specific TCRs are directed at unmutated variant regions.

The protocol was immunoSEQ multiplex PCR, while the TCRdb copy is restricted to in-frame clones and leaves out a portion. The sample holds 200,000 to 250,000 clones, roughly 94% seen once. The origin of this receptor is an adult who received the MenACWY meningococcal vaccine as a control. The material sequenced was peripheral blood, taken 28 days after the second dose of the MenACWY control vaccine. The rearrangement joins TRBV2 to TRBJ2-1; perhaps TRBD2 as D (6 bases). This chain's CDR3 is CATSSGAYNEQFF. The CDR3 bases are TGTGCCACCAGTAGCGGTGCCTACAATGAGCAGTTCTTC.